This entry concerns a single T cell receptor beta chain. The target antigen is unknown. Trimming pared 5 bases from V and 3 bases from J, leaving 14 bases between. CDR1 is MDHEN and CDR2 is SYDVKM in the germline V gene. The length of the CDR3 is 15 residues. The PCR ran on 60 Vbeta and 13 Jbeta primers. Assay: immunoSEQ multiplex PCR; the TCRdb copy retains only in-frame clones and omits some. The sample contains some 150,000 clones, around 80% of which appear only once. This entry belongs to a study of cytomegalovirus exposure and HLA in healthy donors. Findings and limits, study-wide: Per a prior analysis, the majority of TCR beta V segments were productive roughly 87% or roughly 30% of the time. As confirmed in vitro, a few CMV-associated chains were specific for CMV antigens. Association of a missense DCLRE1C variant with TCR beta V- and J-gene trimming was reported in a later analysis.

This sequence originates from a woman in her 50s in good health and CMV-seropositive. V is TRBV28 and J is TRBJ1-5; TRBD1 might be the D (6 bases). Sequences were obtained from PBMCs. CDR3: CASSTRRQANQPQHF. DNA of the CDR3: TGTGCCAGCAGTACGAGACGACAGGCCAATCAGCCCCAGCATTTT.